The entry below describes one T cell receptor (beta chain). Each CDR3 protein gets one entry after TCRdb re-called the RT-PCR reads with MiXCR. The sample comprises almost 700,000 distinct CDR3 sequences, approximately 14% of which are singletons, and about 3.9% rests with the top ten. This CDR3 is built from 16 residues. The ends lost 5 bases at V and 0 bases at J; junction bases unmatched: 10. Looked up from germline, CDR1 is DFQATT and CDR2 is SNEGSKA (reference sequence). The chain uses TRBV20-1 and TRBJ1-5, with 7 bases lining up with TRBD1. This clonotype was sampled from a female donor in good health, serving as a healthy control. Input material: memory CD4+ T cells from blood. This CDR3 is CSASGTEPYSNQPQHF. CDR3 DNA: TGCAGTGCTTCCGGGACAGAGCCCTATAGCAATCAGCCCCAGCATTTT.